The sequence of this TCR beta chain was determined in a study of control samples from healthy donors and cancer patients. Assay used: immunoSEQ multiplex PCR; TCRdb lists only in-frame clones, some missing. This sample has some 120,000 clones; roughly nine tenths occur once, and the top ten carry 1.1%. Trimming took 4 bases from V and 0 from J; bases not matched to a gene: 6. The germline V gene has CDR1 SGDLS and CDR2 YYNGEE. The CDR3 is 16 residues long. This sequence was found in a woman aged 50 to 60 with colorectal cancer. The chain uses TRBV9 and TRBJ1-3; 8 nucleotides align to TRBD1. Sequencing was done on a sample of PBMCs. CDR3 sequence: CASSRGQGHSGNTIYF. DNA for the CDR3: TGTGCCAGCAGCCGAGGACAGGGCCACTCTGGAAACACCATATATTTT.